This is a list of T cell receptor beta chains from one sample in a study of pediatric ulcerative colitis. Data came from immunoSEQ multiplex PCR; TCRdb stores just in-frame clones and leaves some out. The sample has around 18,000 clones, roughly four fifths seen once. Sequencing input: gut tissue. The receptors were sampled from a boy younger than 18 with moderate ulcerative colitis. CDR3s include the opening cysteine and the closing phenylalanine or tryptophan. A D gene is named only where the DNA matches it firmly. Clone size, where shown, is once, few, many, or a class for clones that have expanded.

j_call clone_size d_call v_call cdr3_length cdr3_aa cdr3_nt
TRBJ2-7 - - TRBV29-1 11 CSVGGSYEQYF TGCAGCGTTGGGGGCAGCTACGAGCAGTACTTC
TRBJ1-6 few TRBD1 TRBV6-1 15 CASSEIGTGHSPLHF TGTGCCAGCAGTGAAATCGGGACAGGGCATTCACCCCTCCACTTT
TRBJ2-3 - TRBD1 TRBV7-3 15 CASSVSTGGTDTQYF TGTGCCAGCAGCGTATCGACAGGGGGGACAGATACGCAGTATTTT
TRBJ1-2 - - TRBV15 15 CATSRDWSGIYGYTF TGTGCCACCAGCAGAGATTGGTCGGGAATCTATGGCTACACCTTC
TRBJ2-5 - TRBD2 TRBV6-5 15 CASSYSPSGSGTQYF TGTGCCAGCAGTTACTCGCCTAGCGGGAGTGGGACCCAGTACTTC
TRBJ1-4 - - TRBV11-2 13 CASSRGENEKLFF TGTGCCAGCAGCCGGGGGGAGAATGAAAAACTGTTTTTT
TRBJ2-1 once - TRBV6-6 13 CASRTLSAREQFF TGTGCCAGCAGGACCCTTTCGGCTCGAGAGCAGTTCTTC
TRBJ2-3 few - TRBV2 11 CASSEGGLEYF TGTGCCAGCAGTGAGGGGGGACTGGAGTATTTT
TRBJ2-2 once - TRBV19 14 CASSIVSRGRELFF TGTGCCAGTAGTATAGTGTCGAGGGGCCGGGAGCTGTTTTTT
TRBJ1-6 - TRBD1 TRBV18 16 CASSPSVGQINSPLHF TGTGCCAGCTCACCCAGCGTGGGACAGATAAATTCACCCCTCCACTTT
TRBJ2-7 - - TRBV10-3 11 CAISDDYEQYF TGTGCCATCAGCGATGACTACGAGCAGTACTTC
TRBJ2-2 - - TRBV27 12 CASGEQAGELFF TGTGCCAGCGGGGAGCAGGCCGGGGAGCTGTTTTTT
TRBJ2-1 once TRBD1 TRBV19 14 CASNRGFLENEQFF TGTGCCAGTAACAGGGGATTCCTTGAAAATGAGCAGTTCTTC
TRBJ1-1 once - TRBV5-6 13 CASSFTGNTEAFF TGTGCCAGCAGCTTTACAGGGAACACTGAAGCTTTCTTT
TRBJ2-7 few - TRBV19 14 CASSIGTIAYEQYF TGTGCCAGTAGTATCGGCACCATAGCCTACGAGCAGTACTTC
TRBJ2-2 few - TRBV7-9 12 CALKENTGELFF TGTGCCCTTAAGGAGAACACCGGGGAGCTGTTTTTT
TRBJ2-3 - TRBD1 TRBV4-1 14 CASSQGTGTDTQYF TGCGCCAGCAGCCAGGGGACAGGGACAGATACGCAGTATTTT
TRBJ2-3 - - TRBV6-5 13 CASSYATTDTQYF TGTGCCAGCAGTTACGCGACCACAGATACGCAGTATTTT
TRBJ2-7 - TRBD1 TRBV7-9 15 CASSLGTGRSYEQYF TGTGCCAGCAGCTTAGGGACAGGAAGATCCTACGAGCAGTACTTC
TRBJ1-2 once TRBD1 TRBV2 16 CASSGKIGTGAPSSTF TGTGCCAGCAGTGGGAAAATCGGGACAGGGGCCCCCTCAAGCACCTTC
TRBJ2-7 few TRBD2 TRBV7-6 14 CASAPLAGGYEQYF TGTGCCAGCGCCCCCTTAGCGGGAGGGTACGAGCAGTACTTC
TRBJ2-1 - TRBD1 TRBV6-1 12 CASSATGYEQFF TGTGCCAGCAGTGCGACAGGGTATGAGCAGTTCTTC
TRBJ1-1 once - TRBV6-5 14 CASSDWGENTEAFF TGTGCCAGCAGCGACTGGGGCGAGAACACTGAAGCTTTCTTT
TRBJ1-2 - TRBD1 TRBV18 13 CASSHDRDYGYTF TGTGCCAGCTCACACGACAGGGACTATGGCTACACCTTC
TRBJ2-1 - TRBD2 TRBV7-9 19 CASSRRFAASGGAYNEQFF TGTGCCAGCAGCCGCCGATTCGCCGCTAGCGGGGGGGCCTACAATGAGCAGTTCTTC
TRBJ2-3 once TRBD1 TRBV19 14 CASSPTGGTDTQYF TGTGCCAGTAGCCCGACAGGGGGCACAGATACGCAGTATTTT
TRBJ2-3 - - TRBV10-2 14 CASSDQRYTDTQYF TGCGCCAGCAGTGACCAGAGGTACACAGATACGCAGTATTTT
TRBJ2-5 - - TRBV14 17 CASSQGRGSPRKETQYF TGTGCCAGCAGCCAAGGCCGGGGGAGCCCTAGGAAAGAGACCCAGTACTTC
TRBJ2-2 - - TRBV27 15 CASSRRDGYTGELFF TGTGCCAGCAGCCGCCGGGACGGATACACCGGGGAGCTGTTTTTT
TRBJ1-2 - - TRBV4-1 15 CASSQSPGITYGYTF TGCGCCAGCAGCCAATCCCCCGGGATAACATATGGCTACACCTTC
TRBJ2-1 few - TRBV9 15 CASSGAVTEHNEQFF TGTGCCAGCAGCGGAGCGGTAACAGAACACAATGAGCAGTTCTTC
TRBJ1-2 - - TRBV6-5 12 CASKRPNYGYTF TGTGCCAGTAAGAGACCTAACTATGGCTACACCTTC
TRBJ1-2 medium-sized - TRBV5-4 16 CASSLGGTGALKGYTF TGTGCCAGCAGCTTGGGAGGGACGGGCGCCTTGAAGGGCTACACCTTC
TRBJ2-1 - TRBD2 TRBV7-2 16 CASSLLGGGAGNEQFF TGTGCCAGCAGCTTATTAGGCGGGGGGGCCGGTAATGAGCAGTTCTTC
TRBJ2-4 - - TRBV6-6 14 CASTEEGVQNIQYF TGTGCCAGCACCGAGGAGGGTGTTCAAAACATTCAGTACTTC
TRBJ1-3 - TRBD1 TRBV28 14 CASSQGGVGNTIYF TGTGCCAGCAGCCAGGGGGGGGTCGGAAACACCATATATTTT
TRBJ2-7 - - TRBV7-6 16 CASSPLGGSVLYEQYF TGTGCCAGCTCCCCACTGGGGGGTAGCGTCCTCTACGAGCAGTACTTC
TRBJ2-5 - - TRBV9 13 CASSVDWEETQYF TGTGCCAGCAGCGTAGATTGGGAAGAGACCCAGTACTTC
TRBJ1-1 - TRBD1 TRBV19 14 CASGTGGALPEAFF TGTGCCAGTGGGACAGGCGGGGCCTTACCTGAAGCTTTCTTT